The present entry profiles one T cell receptor beta chain with its context. The entry originates in a study of spatial heterogeneity in lung cancer. Study information: The authors sequenced available follow-up PBMC samples, taken a median of around two years after resection.

Time point specified: blood at routine non-recurrence follow-up after resection. The study sequenced unsorted whole RNA from tumor, nontumor lung or frozen PBMC. The CDR3 totals 15 residues. The V and J ends lost 5 bases and 7 bases respectively, with 18 bases between them. The germline V gene has CDR1 SGHTA and CDR2 FQGTGA. Every cDNA TCR molecule received its own unique molecular identifier. TCRdb processed the 5' RACE reads anew with MiXCR; each CDR3 protein has one entry. This sample yields tens of thousands of distinct CDR3 sequences, of which 6% to 8.5% are seen a single time; around 35% belongs to the top ten.

Source: PBMCs, taken at follow-up. The V and J genes are TRBV7-3 and TRBJ2-1; D is perhaps TRBD2 (6 bases). This clonotype originated in a female donor with early-stage non-small cell lung cancer. The CDR3 sequence: CASSPPGGGSNEQFF. CDR3 DNA: TGTGCCAGCAGCCCCCCCGGTGGGGGGTCGAATGAGCAGTTCTTC.